These 21 T cell receptor beta chains originate from one sample sequenced in a study of blood T cells in healthy people across ages. A J-beta primer mix and a sample-barcoded 5' primer were used in a second PCR of about 7 to 12 cycles. Each CDR3 protein is one row after TCRdb ran MiXCR on the 5' RACE reads. The table shows roughly 680,000 distinct CDR3 sequences, with approximately 52% occurring only once. Specimen: blood. The receptors derive from a woman older than 75 in good health.

By sample fraction, this clonotype is medium-sized (0.01 to 0.1%). V gene TRBV21-1 combines with J gene TRBJ2-1; TRBD1, the table's D call, lacks a check against the DNA. TRBV21-1 is a known pseudogene. The length of the CDR3 is 15 residues. The CDR3 sequence is CASSHPSWGNNEQFF. CDR3 nucleotides: TGTGCCAGCAGCCACCCGAGTTGGGGGAACAATGAGCAGTTCTTC.

The chain combines TRBV5-1 with TRBJ1-4, with a possible D match to TRBD1 (6 bases). The CDR3 contains 15 residues. Germline CDR1 and CDR2: SGHRS and YFSETQ. Trimming removed 4 bases from V and 1 base from J, with 11 bases in between. The CDR3 protein is CASSPAGVTNEKLFF. The CDR3 DNA sequence: TGCGCCAGCAGCCCCGCAGGGGTAACTAATGAAAAACTGTTTTTT.

V usage is TRBV7-8 and J usage is TRBJ2-5; TRBD2 agrees at 14 bases. The tail of the sequence fits TRBJ2-7 better, so the J call may be wrong. The CDR3 loop spans 15 amino acids. Germline V lookup: CDR1 SGHVS, CDR2 FQNEAQ. The CDR3 region has the DNA TGTGCCAGCAGCAGACTAGCGGGGGGGGCAGACGAGCAGTACTTC. This gives the protein CASSRLAGGADEQYF.

Ten or more counts support this clonotype. CDR3 nucleotides: TGTGCCACCAGTGAAGGGGGGATAAGGGATACGCAGTATTTT. Protein sequence: CATSEGGIRDTQYF. V gene TRBV24-1 combines with J gene TRBJ2-3; the D gene could be TRBD1 or TRBD2 (6 bases each). The CDR3 spans 14 residues. Trimming cost V 4 bases and J 6 bases, with 13 bases left between them. In germline, CDR1 is KGHDR, CDR2 SFDVKD.

This sequence joins TRBV20-1 and TRBJ1-5, with TRBD1 matching 7 bases. V trimming: 3 bases; J trimming: 0 bases; junction bases outside the gene matches: 11. There are 17 residues in the CDR3. Germline-derived CDR1 and CDR2 are DFQATT and SNEGSKA (reference sequence). CDR3 in DNA: TGCAGTGCTAGGGAAGGCCCGGGACAGTATAGCAATCAGCCCCAGCATTTT. The encoded protein is CSAREGPGQYSNQPQHF.

The chain employs TRBV7-8 and TRBJ2-1; the match to TRBD2 covers 12 bases. The CDR3 extends over 16 amino acids. With V trimmed by 4 bases and J by 4 bases, 5 bases remained unmatched. The germline V gene encodes CDR1 SGHVS and CDR2 FQNEAQ. The CDR3 nucleotides read TGTGCCAGCAGCTCTAGGACTAGCGGGGATTACAATGAGCAGTTCTTC. This codes for CASSSRTSGDYNEQFF.

This clonotype was counted between two and nine times. Here the CDR3 reads CASSYGYRQPQHF. CDR3 DNA: TGTGCCAGCAGTTACGGGTACCGTCAGCCCCAGCATTTT. The gene calls are TRBV6-2 or TRBV6-3 and TRBJ1-5; D gene uncertain. Trimming took off 2 bases at V and 6 bases at J, with 8 bases between the two ends. CDR3 length: 13 residues. Germline V gives CDR1 MNHEY, CDR2 SVGEGT.

This clonotype was seen many times. J is TRBJ2-5 and V is TRBV12-3 or TRBV12-4; possibly TRBD1 for D (6 bases). This CDR3 has 15 amino acids. V lost 3 bases, J lost 7 bases, and 18 bases lay in between. The CDR3 loop reads CASSFFTGTTVTQYF. DNA for the CDR3: TGTGCCAGCAGTTTTTTTACCGGGACAACTGTGACCCAGTACTTC.

This clonotype showed up many times. CDR3 DNA sequence: TGTGCCAGCGTACCCCGGGACAGGCACCGTAGAACCCAGTACTTC. It codes for CASVPRDRHRRTQYF. The chain recombines TRBV12-3 or TRBV12-4 with TRBJ2-5, with 8 positions matching TRBD1. The CDR3 has 15 amino acids. V shed 8 bases, J shed 8 bases, and the junction held 16 bases outside the gene matches.

The V gene is TRBV4-1, the J gene TRBJ2-6, with TRBD1 matching over 8 bases. The ends lost 1 base at V and 2 bases at J; junction bases unmatched: 4. In germline, CDR1 is MGHRA, CDR2 YSYEKL. The CDR3 length is 17 residues. The CDR3 sequence: CASSQAGTGAGANVLTF. CDR3 nucleotides: TGCGCCAGCAGCCAAGCTGGGACAGGAGCTGGGGCCAACGTCCTGACTTTC.

J is TRBJ1-1 and V is TRBV6-5; 8 nucleotides agree with TRBD1. The J segment lost 7 bases and the V segment lost 8 bases, leaving 3 bases of the junction unmatched. CDR1 is MNHEY, CDR2 SVGAGI, per germline. This CDR3 has 11 residues. The CDR3 bases are TGTGCCAGCGGACAGGGCTTTGAAGCTTTCTTT. This translates into CASGQGFEAFF.

In its sample, this clonotype was seen many times. The V gene is TRBV20-1, the J gene TRBJ1-2, with D unresolved. Germline-derived CDR1 and CDR2 are DFQATT and SNEGSKA (reference sequence). The V end lost 3 bases, the J end lost 8 bases, and 19 bases lay between the germline ends. The CDR3 spans 14 residues. The CDR3 region is CSAREPGRREGYTF. The DNA of the CDR3 is TGCAGTGCTAGGGAACCCGGACGCCGTGAGGGCTACACCTTC.

The chain has TRBV29-1 and TRBJ2-5, with 7 bases matching TRBD1. The V gene's germline CDR1 is SQVTM and CDR2 ANQGSEA. The CDR3 sequence is 13 residues long. The J segment lost 1 base and the V segment lost 6 bases, leaving 5 bases of the junction unmatched. The CDR3 region is CSVQGQPQETQYF. In DNA form, the CDR3 reads TGCAGCGTCCAGGGACAGCCCCAAGAGACCCAGTACTTC.

This chain uses TRBV2 with TRBJ1-1; 9 nucleotides align to TRBD1. The V gene end was trimmed by 5 bases and the J gene end by 10 bases; junction bases not matched to a gene: 8. CDR3 size: 13 residues. CDR1 and CDR2 from the germline V gene are SNHLY and FYNNEI. The chain's CDR3 is CASSPGTGNRAFF. Written as DNA, the CDR3 is TGTGCCAGCAGTCCCGGGACAGGGAATCGAGCTTTCTTT.

This clonotype was found many times. The chain recombines TRBV6-1 with TRBJ1-1; no clear D. The CDR3 length is 10 residues. Trimming left V 7 bases short and J 10 bases short, with 10 bases between. Germline CDR1 and CDR2: MNHNS and SASEGT. Here the CDR3 reads CASIGNGAFF. The CDR3 DNA is TGTGCCAGCATAGGGAACGGAGCTTTCTTT.

In regard to this clonotype: This could be a read error, since a much larger clone is one nucleotide away. This sequence joins TRBV21-1 and TRBJ1-4; the DNA was not used to check the table's D call, TRBD1. TRBV21-1 is assigned pseudogene status. The CDR3 sequence is 17 residues long. CDR3 sequence (DNA): TGTGTCAGCAGCGCCAGACCCCGGGACAGCATTAATGAAAAACTGTTTTTT. Protein sequence: CVSSARPRDSINEKLFF.

Turning to this clonotype: Just one base apart from a much larger clone, this may be a read error. J is TRBJ1-2 and V is TRBV20-1; 7 bases match TRBD1. Germline CDR1 is DFQATT and CDR2 is SNEGSKA (reference sequence). The CDR3 has 13 residues. The J segment lost 4 bases and the V segment lost 7 bases, leaving 9 bases of the junction unmatched. CDR3 coding DNA: TGCAGTGTTAAGACAGGGCCCCTCTATGGCTACACCTTC. Translated, it gives CSVKTGPLYGYTF.

This clonotype has just a few counts. V usage is TRBV24-1 and J usage is TRBJ2-7; 7 positions agree with TRBD1. Losses at the gene ends were 4 bases for V and 0 bases for J; bases not matched to a gene: 5. Germline V gene sequence: CDR1 KGHDR, CDR2 SFDVKD. The CDR3 has 15 residues. CDR3 coding DNA: TGTGCCACCAGTGACGGGGACAGTAGCTCCTACGAGCAGTACTTC. Encoded protein: CATSDGDSSSYEQYF.

This clonotype has at least ten counts. The V gene is TRBV12-3 or TRBV12-4, the J gene TRBJ1-5; D is undetermined. CDR3 length: 12 residues. V lost 8 bases and J lost 7, with 12 bases in between. The CDR3: CASGSGWQPQHF. CDR3 nucleotides: TGTGCCAGCGGCTCGGGGTGGCAGCCCCAGCATTTT.

The V call is TRBV2, the J call TRBJ1-1; D possibly corresponds to TRBD1 (5 bases). The V gene's germline CDR1 is SNHLY and CDR2 FYNNEI. The germline V and J ends were trimmed by 4 bases and 6 bases, with 15 bases remaining between them. The CDR3 is 14 residues long. CDR3 loop: CASSVRDPSAEAFF. The DNA of the CDR3 is TGTGCCAGCAGTGTAAGGGACCCGTCGGCTGAAGCTTTCTTT.

In its sample, this clonotype was seen many times. The J gene is TRBJ1-2, the V gene TRBV27; 12 nucleotides align to TRBD1. CDR1 MNHEY and CDR2 SMNVEV come from the germline V gene (reference sequence). CDR3 length: 14 amino acids. The J segment lost 10 bases and the V segment lost 4 bases, leaving 7 bases of the junction unmatched. This CDR3 reads CASSSAGTGGVYTF. CDR3 coding DNA: TGTGCCAGCAGTTCCGCCGGGACAGGGGGCGTCTACACCTTC.